Included here is one T cell receptor (beta chain) sequence, with context. An input of roughly 0.5 to 1 ug of RNA was subjected to reverse transcription using random hexamers. TCRdb itself ran the immunoSEQ multiplex PCR reads through MiXCR, one entry per CDR3 protein. Of over 100,000 distinct CDR3 sequences in the sample, 80% to 95% were seen once. The CDR3 spans 14 residues. Trimming removed 5 bases at V and 1 base at J, with 11 bases between. The germline CDR1 and CDR2 sequences are LNHDA and SQIVND (reference sequence). The sample comes from a study of CD8 T cells in Susac syndrome. The sequencing input was CD8+ T cells from PBMCs. The chain carries TRBV19 and TRBJ1-1; D ambiguous. This receptor was obtained from a human donor in good health. CDR3 DNA: TGTGCCAGTAGTTATCGGGATCGGAACACTGAAGCTTTCTTT. It encodes CASSYRDRNTEAFF.